Detailed here is one T cell receptor (beta chain). There are a few counts of this clone. What this receptor recognizes is not known. The input lacks base qualities; no much larger clone sits a single base away. CD8 naive samples were obtained by positive selection for CCR7 among CD45RO-negative cells, yielding a CD45RA+CCR7+ population from which TemRA cells were excluded. Healthy HIV-negative adults with no recently reported acute infections or vaccinations were included as donors. Every donor was a Caucasian adult living in Nashville, Tennessee, USA. Blood was collected by leukapheresis, and PBMCs were isolated by Ficoll-Histopaque density gradient centrifugation and then cryopreserved in liquid nitrogen vapor phase. Purity and quantity of every magnetically sorted T cell population were checked by analytical flow cytometry. Each sorted fraction had its genomic DNA isolated and then quantified by UV absorbance on a Nanodrop 2000c.

This entry belongs to a study of shared clonotypes between healthy human individuals (TCRdb year 2020). For context, the study as a whole: The cohort included three men and a couple of women between 18 and 49 years of age. To increase sequencing depth and limit assay-specific biases, TCR repertoire library preparation and sequencing were carried out by different laboratories using diverse techniques. Between about 0.9 and 10 billion PBMCs per donor were obtained by leukapheresis. To estimate repertoire size and how much clonotypes are shared between individuals, the study performed deep sequencing of blood TCR repertoires from a few healthy adults. For each donor, CD4 naive and CD4 memory were each run on three plates, CD8 naive on two plates, and CD8 memory on one plate. Overall results and qualifications from the work: Incomplete sequencing was indicated by rarefaction of sorted-subset datasets, despite the large sequencing depth. Sampling was restricted to blood, and TCR repertoires in tissue are likely to differ from TCR repertoires in blood. Compared with non-shared clonotypes, the clonotypes found in all four sorted-subset donors had higher generation probabilities. Based on pairwise subsampling, the degree of clonotype sharing among donors was expected to be affected by sequencing depth. When a few donors were compared, the shared fraction of clonotypes was around 4.6% for naive CD4, about 4% for naive CD8, roughly 2.5% for memory CD4, and around 0.37% for memory CD8. Because the study included a small number of donors, the genetic and exposure-history diversity represented was limited. Naive subsets generally had larger estimated clonotype richness than memory subsets did.

Using the deep immunoSEQ assay, TCR CDR3 regions were amplified from genomic DNA by multiplex PCR. Extracted genomic DNA from each cell subset was distributed evenly across all wells of several immunoSEQ 96-well plates, and each plate was treated as a replicate. Each replicate PCR for sorted subsets received approximately 200 ng genomic DNA, equal to roughly 30,000 T cell genomes. The purified libraries were quantified using a Qubit 3.0 fluorometer, sized with a Bioanalyzer 2100, and then quantified again using the KAPA Library Quantification kit. Every immunoSEQ 96-well plate was sequenced on a dedicated single-read 150-cycle Illumina NextSeq 550 flow cell. The authors' analysis ran thus. The immunoSEQ output contained only junctional sequences without quality scores, so filtering could not match that applied to full-length reads. To assign V/J genes and CDR3, sequences were annotated using PyIR, a Python wrapper for IgBLAST v1.9, with IMGT germline references. Any read was removed if the V/J assignment was weak (E-value above 1e-6), the CDR3 was missing, or the read contained stop codons, out-of-frame junctions, or ambiguous translated residues. V3J clonotypes were defined as sequences sharing an identical inferred V gene, J gene, and CDR3 amino acid sequence. The percentage overlap between two repertoires was calculated by dividing the number of shared unique clonotypes by the size of the smaller repertoire. Richness of each repertoire was evaluated using RTK rarefaction, the Chao1 estimator, and Recon v2.1 estimates of unobserved clonotypes. OLGA was used to compute generation probabilities for all TCRbeta clonotypes that the gDNA method yielded from several donors. Imported from immuneACCESS, the table was reduced by TCRdb to in-frame sequences with V and J called. These copies leave out some clones; in studies compared against another copy, an unresolved V gene accounts for under half, and the cause of the remainder is not known. Clonal size and the V and J genes are those of that table, whereas D and trimming came from the DNA. The sample data list just over 2,000,000 clones, and around 96% of these were observed just once. Approximately 1.2% of the sample is taken by the ten largest.

The germline V gene (reference sequence) yields MNHEY for CDR1 and SMNVEV for CDR2. V sheds 2 bases and J sheds 9 bases, leaving 14 bases between their ends. The CDR3 goes from the cysteine to the phenylalanine over 15 residues. Only the CDR3 DNA stays, 45 bases, in frame from base 1. The sample consisted of naive CD8+ T cells sorted from blood. Explained via the paper, the cell subset or site label denotes: CD45RA+CCR7+. The chain was built from TRBV27 and TRBJ1-6, with the D gene uncertain. This TCR came from a man younger than 30 in good health. CDR3 region: CASSLTPSGSSPLHF. The bases are TGTGCCAGCAGTTTAACCCCCTCCGGGTCTTCACCCCTCCACTTT.